This T cell receptor (beta chain) was identified during a study of blood T cell repertoires in COVID-19. Study context: The analysed material was cDNA or gDNA that came from T cells, B-cell-depleted T cells, or PBMCs.

The CDR3 runs to 14 residues. From germline, CDR1 is MNHEY and CDR2 SMNVEV (reference sequence). V was clipped by 2 bases and J by 8 bases, with 15 bases between them. In the authors' workflow: Estimation of nucleated cell counts was performed using reference gene primer amplification. TCRdb's copy holds only in-frame clones and misses some; the assay was immunoSEQ multiplex PCR. V, J and clone size are those of that table, while D and trimming were read from the DNA. The sample lists 450,000 or so clones, around 90% occurring once. Specimen: peripheral blood. The receptor was isolated from a man aged 18 to 30 with COVID-19, enrolled during active disease. This rearrangement joins TRBV27 to TRBJ1-2, with D unclear. CDR3 nucleotide sequence: TGTGCCAGCAGTTTAAGCGGAGGGCTACGGGGCTACACCTTC. Amino acids: CASSLSGGLRGYTF.